These T cell receptor beta chains were read from a single sample in a study of blood T cell repertoires in COVID-19. Only in-frame clones appear in the TCRdb table, and some are missing; sequencing was by immunoSEQ multiplex PCR. This table has around 220,000 clones, 85% to 90% appearing once. The sample consisted of PBMCs or T cells enriched from blood (not recorded which). The receptors stem from a man aged 25-40 years who had been exposed to COVID-19. The CDR3 runs from the conserved cysteine through the conserved F or W. D genes are given only for firm matches. Not all rows give a size; the values are once, few, many and, for expanded clones, a class.

.,TRBJ1-3,TRBV11-2,TRBD1,16,CASSWTGVGSGNTIYF,TGTGCCAGCAGCTGGACAGGGGTCGGGTCTGGAAACACCATATATTTT
.,TRBJ2-7,TRBV2,TRBD1,14,CATALDRSFYEQYF,TGTGCCACCGCACTGGACAGGAGTTTCTACGAGCAGTACTTC
.,TRBJ1-6,TRBV6-5,TRBD1,15,CASSTRDRHNSPLHF,TGTGCCAGCAGTACCAGGGACAGACATAATTCACCCCTCCACTTT
.,TRBJ1-2,TRBV6-1,.,15,CASSEALGGYYGYTF,TGTGCCAGCAGTGAAGCGCTCGGGGGGTATTATGGCTACACCTTC
once,TRBJ1-1,TRBV9,.,13,CASSVRVDTEAFF,TGTGCCAGCAGCGTACGGGTGGACACTGAAGCTTTCTTT
.,TRBJ2-3,TRBV6-5,TRBD1,15,CASRDPLDRGLTQYF,TGTGCCAGCAGAGACCCCCTTGACAGGGGGCTTACGCAGTATTTT
.,TRBJ1-2,TRBV5-1,TRBD1,17,CASSWAPLLDRESGYTF,TGCGCCAGCAGCTGGGCCCCCCTTTTGGACAGGGAGTCTGGCTACACCTTC
.,TRBJ1-4,TRBV4-1,TRBD1,17,CASSHQGALTTNEKLFF,TGCGCCAGCAGCCACCAGGGGGCACTCACAACTAATGAAAAACTGTTTTTT
.,TRBJ2-7,TRBV20-1,.,12,CSASADSSEQYF,TGCAGTGCTAGTGCTGACAGTAGCGAGCAGTACTTC
.,TRBJ2-3,TRBV19,TRBD1,20,CASSLFIWGQGARSTDTQYF,TGTGCCAGTAGTTTATTTATTTGGGGACAGGGGGCGCGAAGCACAGATACGCAGTATTTT
.,TRBJ1-6,TRBV9,.,15,CASSVDDGGYSPLHF,TGTGCCAGCAGCGTAGATGACGGGGGTTATTCACCCCTCCACTTT
once,TRBJ1-6,TRBV27,.,14,CASSWVRGNSPLHF,TGTGCCAGCAGTTGGGTAAGAGGTAATTCACCCCTCCACTTT
.,TRBJ2-7,TRBV10-3,TRBD1,13,CATRGQSSYEQYF,TGTGCCACCCGGGGACAGAGCTCCTACGAGCAGTACTTC
.,TRBJ2-5,TRBV11-1,TRBD2,15,CASSLERGYQETQYF,TGTGCCAGCAGTCTCGAGCGGGGGTACCAAGAGACCCAGTACTTC
.,TRBJ2-7,TRBV6-5,.,15,CASSYGPSGPYEQYF,TGTGCCAGCAGTTATGGCCCCTCTGGGCCCTACGAGCAGTACTTC
.,TRBJ2-1,TRBV7-6,.,14,CASSLGGARNEQFF,TGTGCCAGCAGCCTAGGCGGGGCTCGGAATGAGCAGTTCTTC
.,TRBJ2-1,TRBV9,.,17,CASSVFPSTQKNNEQFF,TGTGCCAGCAGCGTATTTCCTAGCACCCAGAAGAACAATGAGCAGTTCTTC